These T cell receptor beta chains were read from a single sample in a study of T cell repertoires in cytomegalovirus infection. Their antigens remain unidentified. TCRdb reprocessed the reads via MiXCR and lists one record per CDR3 protein. The sample consists of hundreds of thousands of distinct CDR3 sequences, less than 40% of them appearing once. Specimen: cultured CD8+ T cells from PBMCs, collected from culture after CMV antigen stimulation. The receptor set was obtained from a human donor in good health (CMV status not recorded). Some clones in this sample may be carry-over from other donors' samples. Both conserved end residues are part of each CDR3. D genes are given only for firm matches. Expanded clones are given a class, and other clones once, few, many or no size at all.

J	size	V	D	DNA	CDR3
TRBJ1-3	few	TRBV7-9	TRBD1	TGTGCCTCCCACAGGGGGCGCACGGGAAACACCATATATTTT	CASHRGRTGNTIYF
TRBJ2-3	few	TRBV27	-	TGTGCCAGCAGCATCGAGGGGGGGCTAGGGGATACGCAGTATTTT	CASSIEGGLGDTQYF
TRBJ2-7	-	TRBV12-5	-	TGTGCTAGTGGTTTCACGACCAGACAGGAGTCCTCCTACGAGCAGTACTTC	CASGFTTRQESSYEQYF
TRBJ1-1	few	TRBV20-1	-	TGCAGTGCTAGAGAAGTAGAATGGGGGATGAACACTGAAGCTTTCTTT	CSAREVEWGMNTEAFF
TRBJ2-1	few	TRBV7-6	TRBD1	TGTGCCAGCACCCGAAGGGACAGGCCGTACAATGAGCAGTTCTTC	CASTRRDRPYNEQFF
TRBJ1-2	few	TRBV14	-	TGTGCCAGCAGCCTAAATCGAAACCCCGCATCCTATGGCTACACCTTC	CASSLNRNPASYGYTF
TRBJ1-1	-	TRBV27	TRBD1	TGTGCCAGCAGTTTAAGACAGGGGGTAACTGAAGCTTTCTTT	CASSLRQGVTEAFF
TRBJ2-3	once	TRBV4-1	-	TGCGCCAGCAGCCTTTACACCGGAGGGTTAGGAGATACGCAGTATTTT	CASSLYTGGLGDTQYF
TRBJ1-1	many	TRBV7-6	-	TGTGCCAGCAGCCGCCCCCTAGGGCTATTGAACACTGAAGCTTTCTTT	CASSRPLGLLNTEAFF
TRBJ2-1	-	TRBV7-9	-	TGTGCCAGCAGCGTACATCGCCGGCCCGACGGTGAGCAGTTCTTC	CASSVHRRPDGEQFF
TRBJ2-1	-	TRBV6-2/TRBV6-3	-	TGTGCCAGCAGTTACTCTGCGACAGATTGGGGTCGGAATGAGCAGTTCTTC	CASSYSATDWGRNEQFF
TRBJ2-1	few	TRBV19	TRBD1	TGTGCCAGTCGACCTGGGGACAGCTCCTACAATGAGCAGTTCTTC	CASRPGDSSYNEQFF
TRBJ1-6	-	TRBV7-2	-	TGTGCCAGCAGCTATAAGGGATCATATAATCCACCCCTCCACTTT	CASSYKGSYNPPLHF
TRBJ2-1	-	TRBV5-6	-	TGTGCCAGCGGCCCGCCGAGGGGCCAGGCCCCCTACAATGAGCAGTTCTTC	CASGPPRGQAPYNEQFF
TRBJ2-7	-	TRBV15	TRBD1	TGTGCCACCAGCCCGGACAGGGGACCGACCCACGAGCAGTACTTC	CATSPDRGPTHEQYF
TRBJ1-1	-	TRBV6-4	-	TGTGCCAGCAGTCCCCGGGCAGGGGTGAACACTGAAGCTTTCTTT	CASSPRAGVNTEAFF
TRBJ1-2	-	TRBV6-5	TRBD1	TGTGCCAGCAGTTACTCCGGGACAGGGGATCGCTACACCTTC	CASSYSGTGDRYTF
TRBJ2-2	-	TRBV27	-	TGTGCCAGCAGTCCAACTAGGGTCACCGGGGAGCTGTTTTTT	CASSPTRVTGELFF
TRBJ2-1	many	TRBV7-2	-	TGTGCCAGCAGCCCCTCGACTAGTAACTACAATGAGCAGTTCTTC	CASSPSTSNYNEQFF
TRBJ1-6	many	TRBV7-8	-	TGTGCCAGCAGCCCTCCGGGCCTCTCAGGGTATTCACCCCTCCACTTT	CASSPPGLSGYSPLHF
TRBJ2-1	-	TRBV5-6	-	TGTGCCAGCAGCTTGGTTGGCAGATTGAGCTCCTACAATGAGCAGTTCTTC	CASSLVGRLSSYNEQFF
TRBJ1-1	few	TRBV12-5	-	TGTGCTAGTGGTTTGGTGTCCAACACTGAAGCTTTCTTT	CASGLVSNTEAFF
TRBJ1-1	-	TRBV4-3	-	TGCGCCAGCAGCCAAGTGGGACTTTGGGACACTGAAGCTTTCTTT	CASSQVGLWDTEAFF
TRBJ1-6	-	TRBV27	-	TGTGCCAGCAGGCGGGGGGATGTAAATTCACCCCTCCACTTT	CASRRGDVNSPLHF
TRBJ1-2	many	TRBV7-6	-	TGTGCCAGCAGCTTAGAAGGGGAAGGGTCCTATGGCTACACCTTC	CASSLEGEGSYGYTF
TRBJ2-2	many	TRBV7-2	-	TGTGCCAGCACCTATGTTCGGGGGGAGCTGTTTTTT	CASTYVRGELFF
TRBJ2-5	few	TRBV7-6	-	TGTGCCAGCAGCTCCCCTGTGGGGCGAATGATCGAGACCCAGTACTTC	CASSSPVGRMIETQYF
TRBJ1-3	few	TRBV7-8	-	TGTGCCAGCGGGGGAGGGTCCTCTGGAAACACCATATATTTT	CASGGGSSGNTIYF
TRBJ2-7	few	TRBV6-5	TRBD1	TGTGCCAGCAGAAAAAATGGACAGGGCGTCTCCTACGAGCAGTACTTC	CASRKNGQGVSYEQYF
TRBJ2-7	-	TRBV19	TRBD1	TGTGCCAGTAGTGTGGGGACAGGCGGGGACGAGCTGTACTTC	CASSVGTGGDELYF
TRBJ1-1	-	TRBV6-5	TRBD1	TGTGCCAGCAGAGAGACAGGGGGTTACACTGAAGCTTTCTTT	CASRETGGYTEAFF
TRBJ1-3	-	TRBV12-3/TRBV12-4	-	TGTGCCAGCAGCCTACGTGGGGACACCATATATTTT	CASSLRGDTIYF
TRBJ2-7	-	TRBV20-1	-	TGCAGTGCTAGAGATATCCGTAGCCCAAGCTCCTACGAGCAGTACTTC	CSARDIRSPSSYEQYF
TRBJ2-1	few	TRBV4-3	-	TGCGCCAGCAGCCAAGACGGCAGGGCTTACAATGAGCAGTTCTTC	CASSQDGRAYNEQFF
TRBJ2-5	-	TRBV4-1	TRBD2	TGCGCCAACAGTCAGTTAGCGGGGGGGTACCAAGAGACCCAGTACTTC	CANSQLAGGYQETQYF
TRBJ1-1	-	TRBV27	-	TGTGTCAGCAGTTTAGGAGGGCTGAACACTGAAGCTTTCTTT	CVSSLGGLNTEAFF
TRBJ2-2	-	TRBV6-2/TRBV6-3	TRBD2	TGTGCCAGCATCGGACTAGCGGGCACCGGGGAGCTGTTTTTT	CASIGLAGTGELFF
TRBJ1-1	few	TRBV4-1	-	TGCGCCAGCAGCCAAGATGGGACCACTGAAGCTTTCTTT	CASSQDGTTEAFF
TRBJ2-1	-	TRBV15	-	TGTGCCACCAGCAGTACGACAGATTCGGATGAGCAGTTCTTC	CATSSTTDSDEQFF
TRBJ2-3	few	TRBV11-2	TRBD2	TGTGCCAGCAGCTTAGGCTGGTCTGCGGGGGGACGCACAGATACGCAGTATTTT	CASSLGWSAGGRTDTQYF
TRBJ1-2	-	TRBV5-6	TRBD1	TGTGCCAGCAGCTTGGCCGCGGGACAGAGGTATGGCTACACCTTC	CASSLAAGQRYGYTF
TRBJ2-5	many	TRBV7-8	-	TGTGCCAGCAGCCTAATTACTAAAGCCCAAGAGACCCAGTACTTC	CASSLITKAQETQYF
TRBJ1-2	-	TRBV2	-	TGTGCCAGCAGTGTCCCCAGGGGAAATAACTATGGCTACACCTTC	CASSVPRGNNYGYTF
TRBJ2-2	-	TRBV10-3	-	TGTGTCGTCCCGGGACAAGACACCGGGGAGCTGTTTTTT	CVVPGQDTGELFF
TRBJ1-6	-	TRBV3-1	-	TGTGCCAGCAGCCAAGAATGGGATAATTCACCCCTCCACTTT	CASSQEWDNSPLHF
TRBJ2-2	few	TRBV29-1	-	TGCAGCGTTGAAGGGGAGAACACCGGGGAGCTGTTTTTT	CSVEGENTGELFF
TRBJ2-1	many	TRBV2	TRBD2	TGTGCCAGCAGTGGACTAGCGGGGATCTACAATGAGCAGTTCTTC	CASSGLAGIYNEQFF
TRBJ2-3	few	TRBV25-1	-	TGTGCCAGCTTGGGACATCGCACAGATACGCAGTATTTT	CASLGHRTDTQYF
TRBJ2-2	-	TRBV29-1	-	TGCAGCGTTGTGGGACACTTGAACACCGGGGAGCTGTTTTTT	CSVVGHLNTGELFF
TRBJ2-3	many	TRBV6-1	-	TGTGCCAGCTCTAACGCGGGACGAACAATAGATACGCAGTATTTT	CASSNAGRTIDTQYF
TRBJ2-3	few	TRBV10-3	TRBD1	TGTGCCATCAGTGAAGGACAGGGGGCGCGGACAGATACGCAGTATTTT	CAISEGQGARTDTQYF
TRBJ2-7	few	TRBV6-2/TRBV6-3	-	TGTGCCAGCAGTCTGGAGAGGTCGGGCAGGGGACACGAGCAGTACTTC	CASSLERSGRGHEQYF
TRBJ1-2	-	TRBV6-5	-	TGTGCCAGCAGTTACTCAGCCGGGGGGTACTATGGCTACACCTTC	CASSYSAGGYYGYTF
TRBJ2-1	-	TRBV25-1	-	TGTGCCAGCAGTGAATATTGGCCGGGGGCGAATGAGCAGTTCTTC	CASSEYWPGANEQFF
TRBJ1-2	few	TRBV2	-	TGTGCCAGCAGTGAAGCGCTTGGCGAGTATGGCTACACCTTC	CASSEALGEYGYTF
TRBJ1-2	-	TRBV7-6	-	TGTGCCAGCAGCTTGAGGCTCCGAGACTATGGCTACACCTTC	CASSLRLRDYGYTF
TRBJ2-7	-	TRBV27	TRBD1	TGTGCCAGCAGTCAGTCCTCCGGGACAGGGGTGTACGAGCAGTACTTC	CASSQSSGTGVYEQYF